This T cell receptor (beta chain) originates from a study of OX40 agonist ivuxolimab in advanced cancers. Across the study: With ivuxolimab, an agonistic anti-OX40 (CD134) antibody, patients were treated.

About this clone itself: Its antigen is undetermined.

The CDR3 covers 14 residues. Germline CDR1 is MNHNS and CDR2 is SASEGT. With 4 bases removed from V and 5 bases from J, the gap between germline ends came to 14 bases. Study results and limitations: CD4+ and CD8+ blood T cells expanded clonally by week 6 at 0.1 to 3.0 mg/kg. On average, CD8+ T cells showed a greater number of expanded clones than CD4+. Those patients achieving a partial response at 0.1-3.0 mg/kg showed among the lowest clonal expansion.

The repertoire was sequenced with immunoSEQ multiplex PCR; TCRdb's copy has only in-frame clones and lacks some. The repertoire holds fewer than 85,000 clones, with 90% to 95% as singletons. The chain carries TRBV6-1 and TRBJ1-1; a possible D gene is TRBD1 (5 bases). The input for sequencing was CD4+ or CD8+ T cells sorted from blood, taken in a trial of the OX40 agonist ivuxolimab. The receptor was derived from an adult with an advanced solid tumor such as melanoma, head and neck, liver or kidney cancer. The CDR3 protein is CASSGIQGVTEAFF. In nucleotides, the CDR3 is TGTGCCAGCAGTGGGATCCAGGGTGTGACTGAAGCTTTCTTT.